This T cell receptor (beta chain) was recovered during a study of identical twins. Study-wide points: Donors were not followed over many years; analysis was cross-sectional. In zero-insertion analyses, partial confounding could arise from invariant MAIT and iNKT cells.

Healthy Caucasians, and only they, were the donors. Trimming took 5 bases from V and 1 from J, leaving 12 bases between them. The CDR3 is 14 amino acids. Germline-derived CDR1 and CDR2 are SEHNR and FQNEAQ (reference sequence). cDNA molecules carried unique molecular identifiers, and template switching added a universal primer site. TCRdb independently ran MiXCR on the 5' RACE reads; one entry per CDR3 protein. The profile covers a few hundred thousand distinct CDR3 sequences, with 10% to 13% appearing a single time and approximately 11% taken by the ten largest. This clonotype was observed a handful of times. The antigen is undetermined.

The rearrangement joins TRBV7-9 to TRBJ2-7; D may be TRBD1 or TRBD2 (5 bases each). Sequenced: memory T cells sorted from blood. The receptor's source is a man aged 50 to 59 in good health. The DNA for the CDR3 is TGTGCCAGCAGCGGACACCGGGATTCCTACGAGCAGTACTTC. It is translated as CASSGHRDSYEQYF.